One and the same sample provided the 8 T cell receptor beta chains below, sequenced in a study of cytomegalovirus exposure and HLA in healthy donors. Primers for the PCR totalled 60 Vbeta and 13 Jbeta. Repertoires were generated with immunoSEQ multiplex PCR, while TCRdb's copy carries only in-frame clones and drops some. The top ten clones hold 4% to 5% of a sample with approximately 110,000 clones, roughly 72% of them seen once. The sample was PBMCs. The receptors stem from a woman aged 40 to 49 in good health and CMV-seropositive.

The chain combines TRBV7-9 with TRBJ2-1; possibly TRBD1 for D (6 bases). This CDR3 has 14 residues. Germline CDR1 is SEHNR and CDR2 is FQNEAQ (reference sequence). The germline V and J ends were trimmed by 4 bases and 4 bases, with 11 bases remaining between them. CDR3 DNA sequence: TGTGCCAGCAGCTCCCCGGACAGTTACAATGAGCAGTTCTTC. It translates to CASSSPDSYNEQFF.

In its sample, this clone was seen a few times. V gene TRBV7-6 combines with J gene TRBJ2-2, with TRBD1 matching over 7 bases. Trimming took 5 bases from V and 1 from J; bases not matched to a gene: 7. The CDR3 is 16 residues long. Per germline, CDR1 SGHVS and CDR2 FNYEAQ. For the CDR3, the DNA is TGTGCCAGCAGCGCAATTGGGACAGAGAACACCGGGGAGCTGTTTTTT. This codes for CASSAIGTENTGELFF.

The J gene is TRBJ2-3, the V gene TRBV5-1; the match to TRBD1 covers 10 bases. J was trimmed by 7 bases and V by 4 bases; bases with no gene match: 3. This CDR3 comprises 13 residues. Germline CDR1 reads SGHRS; CDR2 reads YFSETQ. In nucleotides, the CDR3 is TGCGCCAGCAGCCGGGGACAGGGGTATACGCAGTATTTT. Its protein is CASSRGQGYTQYF. Complete variable domain (other parts from reference TRBV5-1 and TRBJ2-3): KAGVTQTPRYLIKTRGQQVTLSCSPISGHRSVSWYQQTPGQGLQFLFEYFSETQRNKGNFPGRFSGRQFSNSRSEMNVSTLELGDSALYLCASSRGQGYTQYFGPGTRLTVL.

The rearrangement joins TRBV30 to TRBJ1-4, with 10 bases matching TRBD1. V dropped 3 bases and J dropped 8; count of bases not matched to a gene: 3. Germline V gene data show CDR1 as GTSNPN and CDR2 as SVGIG (reference sequence). The CDR3 length is 13 residues. Written as DNA, the CDR3 is TGTGCCTGGAGGACAGGGGGCGGCGAAAAACTGTTTTTT. Translation gives CAWRTGGGEKLFF. The full variable domain, in which reference TRBV30 and TRBJ1-4 provide the parts outside the CDR3, is SQTIHQWPATLVQPVGSPLSLECTVEGTSNPNLYWYRQAAGRGLQLLFYSVGIGQISSEVPQNLSASRPQDRQFILSSKKLLLSDSGFYLCAWRTGGGEKLFFGSGTQLSVL.

This clone was seen a few times. This rearrangement joins TRBV7-8 to TRBJ1-3; D call uncertain. V was clipped by 4 bases and J by 0 bases, with 13 bases between them. CDR1 is SGHVS, CDR2 FQNEAQ, per germline. This CDR3 has 16 amino acids. This CDR3 reads CASSWKGLLSGNTIYF. The CDR3 bases are TGTGCCAGCAGCTGGAAAGGACTCCTCTCTGGAAACACCATATATTTT.

The V gene is TRBV7-6, the J gene TRBJ2-5, with unresolved D. The CDR3 has 11 residues. The V end was cut by 5 bases, the J end by 3 bases, with 4 bases between. Germline-derived CDR1 and CDR2 are SGHVS and FNYEAQ. The CDR3 loop is CASSAKETQYF. Written as DNA, the CDR3 is TGTGCCAGCAGCGCGAAAGAGACCCAGTACTTC.

This clone was counted between two and nine times. The chain joins TRBV19 to TRBJ1-5; 12 bases are shared with TRBD1. CDR3 length equals 17 residues. CDR1 and CDR2 from the germline V gene are LNHDA and SQIVND (reference sequence). J lost 0 bases, V lost 9 bases, and 9 bases had no gene match. This CDR3 is CARNGTGGSNSNQPQHF. The CDR3, as DNA: TGTGCCAGAAACGGGACAGGGGGCTCGAATAGCAATCAGCCCCAGCATTTT.

This clone was counted only a few times. The V and J genes are TRBV25-1 and TRBJ1-1, with D perhaps TRBD1 (5 bases). CDR3 length: 15 amino acids. Trimming pared 1 base from V and 2 bases from J, leaving 11 bases between. Germline values: CDR1 MGHDK, CDR2 SYGVNS. Here the CDR3 reads CASSELGQGNTEAFF. CDR3 in DNA: TGTGCCAGCAGTGAATTAGGCCAGGGTAACACTGAAGCTTTCTTT.